The present TCR beta chain was sequenced within a study of blood T cell repertoires in COVID-19. Study-level background: Both acute and convalescent COVID-19 samples were obtained from the United States, Italy and Spain.

In the original analysis: The assay estimated nucleated cells by amplifying reference gene primers. Method: immunoSEQ multiplex PCR; TCRdb's copy keeps in-frame clones and lacks some. The DNA gave D and trimming, while V, J and clone size come from that table. The table shows fewer than 250,000 clones, with more than 80% occurring only once. Sequencing was carried out using peripheral blood. The TCR comes from a human donor in a cohort sampled during active COVID-19.

The CDR3 loop reads CASRGHSASYEQYF. The CDR3 nucleotides read TGTGCCAGCAGGGGACACTCAGCCTCCTACGAGCAGTACTTC. This rearrangement joins TRBV27 to TRBJ2-7, with D maybe TRBD1 (6 bases). V lost 6 bases and J lost 0, with 12 bases in between. The CDR3 is 14 amino acids. Germline V CDR1 and CDR2: MNHEY, SMNVEV (reference sequence).